This T cell receptor beta chain was sequenced for a study of T cell repertoires in cytomegalovirus infection. Remarks on this clonotype: Its antigen is currently unknown. One end of the junction fails to match germline, which may point to a read error.

One entry per CDR3 protein, called by TCRdb with MiXCR from the reads. Among 900,000 to 950,000 distinct CDR3 sequences, around 29% were seen once, and the ten largest hold around an eighth. This CDR3 is built from 13 residues. CDR1 and CDR2 (germline): LGHNA, YNFKEQ. The sequences come from cultured CD8+ T cells from PBMCs, collected from culture after CMV antigen stimulation. The clonotype comes from a human donor in good health (CMV status not recorded). Some clones in this sample may be carry-over from other donors' samples. The chain employs TRBV4-2 and TRBJ1-1; D is undetermined. CDR3 sequence: CVSSQTMNTEAFF. CDR3 bases: TGTGTCAGCAGCCAAACCATGAACACTGAAGCTTTCTTT.